This T cell receptor (beta chain) was recorded in a study of shared clonotypes between healthy human individuals. Every one of the donors was a Caucasian adult that lived in Nashville, Tennessee. Germline V gives CDR1 SGHRS, CDR2 YFSETQ. This CDR3 spans 15 amino acids. Trimming took 0 bases from V and 1 from J, leaving 8 bases between them. Libraries were prepared by immunoSEQ multiplex PCR; TCRdb keeps only in-frame clonotypes and omits some of them. Of over 400,000 clones in the sample, approximately 84% were seen once. The rearrangement joins TRBV5-1 to TRBJ2-1, with D unresolved. This sequence was found in a woman in her forties in good health. Some clones in this sample may be carry-over from other donors' samples. Sequenced material: PBMCs. CDR3 protein: CASSLALGSYNEQFF. In DNA, the CDR3 is TGCGCCAGCAGCTTGGCCCTTGGGTCCTACAATGAGCAGTTCTTC.